Detailed here is one T cell receptor beta chain. This clone was detected only a few times. Its antigen is currently not known. Per-nucleotide qualities are absent, and no much larger clonotype sits a single base away. This sample was included in a study of T cell responses to AZD1222 COVID-19 vaccine (dated by TCRdb to the early 2020s). Regarding the complete study: AZD1222 recipients with second doses at about 4 weeks or about 12 weeks were pooled, because spike-specific TCR depth and breadth did not differ between schedules. A total of over 230 trial participants underwent TCR sequencing, of whom some 210 received two doses of AZD1222 and about 26 received two doses of the MenACWY control vaccine. Trial participants were enrolled by age into 18-55, 56-69 and 70-plus year subgroups, with roughly 150, 30 and 60 TCR-sequenced participants respectively.

On the study overall, not on this receptor specifically: The whole spike protein was spanned by vaccine-associated CD4 TCRs, and dominant responses were seen in regions 160-218 and 743-854. Spike-specific TCR breadth and depth rose significantly after two AZD1222 doses compared with day 0 and with MenACWY recipients. In the small 56-69-year group, the increase in depth fell short of significance, most likely because of low power. No day 14 peak-response samples were available, so repertoires were characterized only after the peak T cell response. Epitopes outside the regions mutated in the B.1.351 and B.1.1.7 variants were reportedly recognized by nearly half of the unique spike-specific TCRs. Participants were mostly white British and included more females than males, and it was suggested by the authors that clonal diversity may have been underestimated. Conclusions about previously exposed vaccinees are limited, since just 5 to 7 AZD1222 recipients were seropositive for SARS-CoV-2 at baseline.

The CDR3 regions of human TCRbeta chains were analyzed by immunosequencing. Regarding the original processing steps: Repertoire TCRs were matched against a reference library of SARS-CoV-2-specific TCRs generated with the MIRA antigen-specificity platform. Breadth was defined as the fraction of unique TCRs that were SARS-CoV-2-associated. Depth was defined as the fraction of total T cells that were SARS-CoV-2-associated. Using the MIRA data, every spike-specific TCR was mapped to the spike region that the TCR reacted to and assigned to either a CD4 or a CD8 class. Log10-transformed breadth and depth values were compared by one-way ANOVA with Sidak's multiple comparisons tests. As stored in TCRdb, this immuneACCESS dataset retains in-frame rearrangements with V and J assigned. A fraction of the clones does not appear; measured against another copy, unresolved V genes explain less than half of the discrepancy, and the remainder lacks a known reason. V and J calls and clone size are as listed in that table; D and trimming were resolved from the DNA. The sample contains approximately 190,000 clones, around 94% of them found a single time. The ten biggest clones cover 1% to 1.5% of the sample.

Sample time point, as interpreted from the label and publication: baseline before first vaccination. The vaccinee samples were drawn from two UK trials, COV001 and COV002, one of which was a single-blind randomized controlled phase 2/3 trial testing AZD1222 (ChAdOx1 nCoV-19) in healthy adults. For TCRbeta chain sequencing, PBMC samples from trial participants were taken at day 0 and at day 28 after the second dose. The junction shows trimming of 6 bases on V and 3 bases on J, and the gene matches do not reach 9 bases of it. CDR1 and CDR2, looked up from the germline V gene (reference sequence), are MNHEY and SMNVEV. The CDR3 sequence holds 15 residues, the cysteine and phenylalanine included. Only the CDR3 portion is preserved as DNA: 45 bases, with reading frame beginning at the first base.

Sequences were derived from peripheral blood, sampled on day 0 of AZD1222 vaccination. The rearranged chain carries TRBV27 and TRBJ2-7; TRBD1 fits 9 bases in the junction. The TCR sequence derives from an adult in good health. CDR3 reads: CASRSPGQGLYEQYF. Here is the DNA: TGTGCCAGCAGAAGTCCGGGACAGGGTCTCTACGAGCAGTACTTC.